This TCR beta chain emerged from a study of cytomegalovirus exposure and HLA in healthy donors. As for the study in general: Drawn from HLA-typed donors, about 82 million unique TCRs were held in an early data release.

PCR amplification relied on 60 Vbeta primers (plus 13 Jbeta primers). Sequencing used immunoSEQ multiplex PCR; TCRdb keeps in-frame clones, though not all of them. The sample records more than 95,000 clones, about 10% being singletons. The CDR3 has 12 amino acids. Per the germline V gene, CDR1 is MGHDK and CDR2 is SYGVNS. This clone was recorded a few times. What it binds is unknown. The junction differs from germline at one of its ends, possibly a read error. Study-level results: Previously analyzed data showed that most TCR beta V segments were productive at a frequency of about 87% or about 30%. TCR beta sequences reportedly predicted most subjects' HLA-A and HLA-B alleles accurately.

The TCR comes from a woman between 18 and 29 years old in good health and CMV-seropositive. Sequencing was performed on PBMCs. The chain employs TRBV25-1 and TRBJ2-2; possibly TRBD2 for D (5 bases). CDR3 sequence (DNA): TGTGCCAGCAGTGCGGGTACCGGGGAGCCGTTTTTT. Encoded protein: CASSAGTGEPFF. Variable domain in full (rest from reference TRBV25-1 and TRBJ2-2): EADIYQTPRYLVIGTGKKITLECSQTMGHDKMYWYQQDPGMELHLIHYSYGVNSTEKGDLSSESTVSRIRTEHFPLTLESARPSHTSQYLCASSAGTGEPFFGEGSRLTVL.